This T cell receptor beta chain came from a study of early stage breast cancer tumors. As to this clone: Its matching antigen is unknown.

Trimming pared 1 base from V and 9 bases from J, leaving 13 bases between. The length of the CDR3 is 13 residues. Germline values: CDR1 MNHNS, CDR2 SASEGT. Sequencing used immunoSEQ multiplex PCR; TCRdb keeps in-frame clones, though not all of them. The table records fewer than 75,000 clones, roughly 80% of them present only once. Study-level findings and limits: Most shared enriched TCRB sequences were commonly generated ones. Compared with adjacent normal breast tissue, tumors showed roughly 2.5-fold greater T cell density and higher clonality. Comparing each tissue with blood distinguished tumor from normal in most of the 16 patients.

The receptor was derived from a person in their thirties with breast cancer. The rearrangement uses TRBV6-1 and TRBJ2-7, with D perhaps matching TRBD1 (5 bases). The sample consisted of blood. The CDR3 reads CASSEDRPFGQYF. In DNA form, the CDR3 reads TGTGCCAGCAGTGAAGACAGGCCCTTTGGGCAGTACTTC.